The present TCR beta chain was sequenced within a study of T cell repertoires in cytomegalovirus infection. About the study: Both a matching HLA type and CMV infection were indicated by public TCR beta signatures.

MiXCR was run by TCRdb on the reads, yielding one entry per CDR3 protein. Of fewer than 300,000 distinct CDR3 sequences listed, roughly 23% are singletons. V was shortened by 3 bases and J by 1 base, with 30 bases between the two germline ends. The CDR3 consists of 21 residues. V gene TRBV12-3 or TRBV12-4 combines with J gene TRBJ2-5; TRBD1 or TRBD2 may be the D gene (6 bases each). This TCR was recovered from a human donor in good health (CMV status not recorded). Some clones in this sample may be carry-over from other donors' samples. Source material: PBMCs. CDR3 sequence (DNA): TGTGCCAGCAGTTTCTCTATCCTTAGGTTGGGGGGCGGAAGGTTCCAAGAGACCCAGTACTTC. Encoded protein: CASSFSILRLGGGRFQETQYF.